This TCR beta chain stems from a study of T cell changes during pregnancy in multiple sclerosis (dated by TCRdb to between 2018 and 2020). Broadly, across the study: In women with multiple sclerosis, the researchers looked at how the T cell repertoire shifted as pregnancy progressed.

The CDR1 and CDR2 encoded by the germline V gene are SNHLY and FYNNEI. Between the V and J ends, shortened by 0 bases and 0 bases respectively, the junction contains 10 bases. There are 16 amino acids in the CDR3, from cysteine to phenylalanine inclusive. Solely the CDR3 DNA is kept, with 48 bases framed from the first base. The library was prepared using the immunoSEQ multiplex PCR assay. Sourced from immuneACCESS, this table was stored by TCRdb with only in-frame sequences that have V and J called. A share of the clones is absent; for the studies checked, an unresolved V gene accounts for under half, and the remainder has no known explanation. The sample data list fewer than 95,000 clones, and around 92% of these were observed just once. About 2% of the sample lies in the top ten. Concerning this clone: Its antigen is not yet known. No base qualities exist here, and no much larger clone lies one base off it.

This TCR derives from a female donor with multiple sclerosis, enrolled in a pregnancy study. Rearrangement joined TRBV2 to TRBJ2-3; there is no confident call for the D gene. This specimen was peripheral blood, taken in the third trimester of pregnancy. The DNA reads TGTGCCAGCAGTGAAGCCAGGAAGGCTAGCACAGATACGCAGTATTTT. This translates into CASSEARKASTDTQYF.